This is a list of T cell receptor beta chains from one sample in a study of blood T cell repertoires in COVID-19. Here immunoSEQ multiplex PCR was the method, and the copy in TCRdb shows in-frame clones only, minus some. Altogether some 190,000 clones are present, around 82% being singletons, with the ten largest covering approximately 16%. The source material was PBMCs or T cells enriched from blood (not recorded which). The source of these receptors is a woman between 50 and 59 years old with acute COVID-19. Each CDR3 is given with its conserved first and last residue. A D gene is named only where the DNA matches it firmly. Rows may omit the clone size; those that give it use once, few, many or a size class.

J gene: TRBJ1-4
V gene: TRBV13
clone size: NA
D gene: NA
CDR3 DNA: TGTGCCAGCAGCCCAGATCGGACACGGGCCGCAACTAATGAAAAACTGTTTTTT
CDR3 protein: CASSPDRTRAATNEKLFF

J gene: TRBJ1-2
V gene: TRBV5-1
clone size: NA
D gene: NA
CDR3 DNA: TGCGCCAGCAGCTTGGATAAACAGGCCCTTCTTAACTATGGCTACACCTTC
CDR3 protein: CASSLDKQALLNYGYTF

J gene: TRBJ2-5
V gene: TRBV5-1
clone size: NA
D gene: TRBD1
CDR3 DNA: TGCGCCAGCAGTTCACTACAGGGGCAAGAGACCCAGTACTTC
CDR3 protein: CASSSLQGQETQYF

J gene: TRBJ2-3
V gene: TRBV2
clone size: NA
D gene: NA
CDR3 DNA: TGTGCCAGCAGTTCACAGTGGGCAGATACGCAGTATTTT
CDR3 protein: CASSSQWADTQYF

J gene: TRBJ1-4
V gene: TRBV3-1/TRBV3-2
clone size: few
D gene: TRBD1
CDR3 DNA: TGTGCCAGCAGCCAAAGACAGGGGGCGAGGGAAAAACTGTTTTTT
CDR3 protein: CASSQRQGAREKLFF

J gene: TRBJ1-1
V gene: TRBV29-1
clone size: NA
D gene: NA
CDR3 DNA: TGCAGCGTTAATCCGGGACAAAACACTGAAGCTTTCTTT
CDR3 protein: CSVNPGQNTEAFF

J gene: TRBJ2-3
V gene: TRBV19
clone size: once
D gene: NA
CDR3 DNA: TGTGCCAGTAGTATAGGCCGGTCCACTCGAGATACGCAGTATTTT
CDR3 protein: CASSIGRSTRDTQYF

J gene: TRBJ1-5
V gene: TRBV30
clone size: NA
D gene: NA
CDR3 DNA: TGTGCCTGGAGTGTAAGTTCGGGGAAATTTAGCAATCAGCCCCAGCATTTT
CDR3 protein: CAWSVSSGKFSNQPQHF

J gene: TRBJ1-3
V gene: TRBV14
clone size: NA
D gene: NA
CDR3 DNA: TGTGCCAGCAGCTACAGACGGGGGGCATTAAACACCATATATTTT
CDR3 protein: CASSYRRGALNTIYF

J gene: TRBJ1-1
V gene: TRBV9
clone size: NA
D gene: NA
CDR3 DNA: TGTGCCAGCAGCCCTACAGGCTTGAACACTGAAGCTTTCTTT
CDR3 protein: CASSPTGLNTEAFF

J gene: TRBJ1-2
V gene: TRBV28
clone size: NA
D gene: TRBD1
CDR3 DNA: TGTGCCAGCAGCTTAGGCCCCCGGGACAGTCGAGGCTACACCTTC
CDR3 protein: CASSLGPRDSRGYTF

J gene: TRBJ1-1
V gene: TRBV7-8
clone size: NA
D gene: NA
CDR3 DNA: TGTGCCAGCAGCGCACAGGGTGAAAACACTGAAGCTTTCTTT
CDR3 protein: CASSAQGENTEAFF

J gene: TRBJ1-1
V gene: TRBV14
clone size: once
D gene: TRBD1
CDR3 DNA: TGTGCCAGCAGCCCTACCTACAGGGGGGACACTGAAGCTTTCTTT
CDR3 protein: CASSPTYRGDTEAFF

J gene: TRBJ1-2
V gene: TRBV11-2
clone size: NA
D gene: TRBD1
CDR3 DNA: TGTGCCAGCAGCCCCCGAGCCCGGGACAGTTATGGCTACACCTTC
CDR3 protein: CASSPRARDSYGYTF

J gene: TRBJ1-3
V gene: TRBV5-1
clone size: NA
D gene: NA
CDR3 DNA: TGCGCCAGCAGCTTGGCGGGGATATCTTACGGAAACACCATATATTTT
CDR3 protein: CASSLAGISYGNTIYF

J gene: TRBJ1-6
V gene: TRBV5-4
clone size: NA
D gene: NA
CDR3 DNA: TGTGCCAGCAGCGCCAGGGGTAGGTCCTATAATTCACCCCTCCACTTT
CDR3 protein: CASSARGRSYNSPLHF

J gene: TRBJ1-4
V gene: TRBV5-1
clone size: NA
D gene: NA
CDR3 DNA: TGCGCCAGCAGACGCGTGGGGGGACGAGAAAAACTGTTTTTT
CDR3 protein: CASRRVGGREKLFF

J gene: TRBJ1-4
V gene: TRBV3-1/TRBV3-2
clone size: NA
D gene: NA
CDR3 DNA: TGTGCCAGCAGCCACTACTCCCGGGGGGCCTATGAAAAACTGTTTTTT
CDR3 protein: CASSHYSRGAYEKLFF

J gene: TRBJ2-3
V gene: TRBV7-9
clone size: NA
D gene: NA
CDR3 DNA: TGTGCCAGCAGCTTATGGGTACAACGGGCAGATACGCAGTATTTT
CDR3 protein: CASSLWVQRADTQYF

J gene: TRBJ2-3
V gene: TRBV9
clone size: few
D gene: TRBD1
CDR3 DNA: TGTGCCAGCAACCGGGACAGGGGATTAGATACGCAGTATTTT
CDR3 protein: CASNRDRGLDTQYF

J gene: TRBJ1-4
V gene: TRBV6-5
clone size: few
D gene: TRBD1
CDR3 DNA: TGTGCCAGTAGACAGGGGGGCGCAACTAATGAAAAACTGTTTTTT
CDR3 protein: CASRQGGATNEKLFF

J gene: TRBJ2-5
V gene: TRBV28
clone size: NA
D gene: NA
CDR3 DNA: TGTGCCAGCAATATTGCACCCGGGGGGACCCAGTACTTC
CDR3 protein: CASNIAPGGTQYF

J gene: TRBJ1-1
V gene: TRBV7-8
clone size: NA
D gene: NA
CDR3 DNA: TGTGCCAGCAGCCGCCAGGGGTACACTGAAGCTTTCTTT
CDR3 protein: CASSRQGYTEAFF

J gene: TRBJ1-2
V gene: TRBV2
clone size: NA
D gene: NA
CDR3 DNA: TGTGCCAGCAGGCTGACGGCGCGGGACTATGGCTACACCTTC
CDR3 protein: CASRLTARDYGYTF

J gene: TRBJ1-2
V gene: TRBV10-3
clone size: NA
D gene: TRBD1
CDR3 DNA: TGTGCCATCAGTGGATTGGAGGGGGCGGGATATGGCTACACCTTC
CDR3 protein: CAISGLEGAGYGYTF

J gene: TRBJ1-1
V gene: TRBV30
clone size: NA
D gene: TRBD1
CDR3 DNA: TGTGCCTGGAATCGGGACAGGGATCCCACTGAAGCTTTCTTT
CDR3 protein: CAWNRDRDPTEAFF

J gene: TRBJ2-3
V gene: TRBV18
clone size: NA
D gene: NA
CDR3 DNA: TGTGCCAGCTCACGGGACGGGGGGCCGCCCCACGATACGCAGTATTTT
CDR3 protein: CASSRDGGPPHDTQYF

J gene: TRBJ1-1
V gene: TRBV5-1
clone size: once
D gene: TRBD1
CDR3 DNA: TGCGCCAGCAGGCCACAGACAGGGGGGCTGGGGAACACTGAAGCTTTCTTT
CDR3 protein: CASRPQTGGLGNTEAFF

J gene: TRBJ1-1
V gene: TRBV30
clone size: few
D gene: NA
CDR3 DNA: TGTGCCTGGAAGACATTGGGGGGGACTGAAGCTTTCTTT
CDR3 protein: CAWKTLGGTEAFF

J gene: TRBJ1-5
V gene: TRBV5-8
clone size: NA
D gene: TRBD1
CDR3 DNA: TGTGCCAGCAGCATAGGAGTAGGGACAGGCAATCAGCCCCAGCATTTT
CDR3 protein: CASSIGVGTGNQPQHF

J gene: TRBJ1-6
V gene: TRBV5-1
clone size: NA
D gene: NA
CDR3 DNA: TGCGCCAGCAGCCCGCAGGGCACGGAGACTTCACCCCTCCACTTT
CDR3 protein: CASSPQGTETSPLHF

J gene: TRBJ2-3
V gene: TRBV18
clone size: NA
D gene: NA
CDR3 DNA: TGTGCCAGCTCACCACAGCGGAGCACAGATACGCAGTATTTT
CDR3 protein: CASSPQRSTDTQYF

J gene: TRBJ2-1
V gene: TRBV19
clone size: NA
D gene: TRBD1
CDR3 DNA: TGTGCCAGCAGGACCTGGGGACAGCTATACAATGAGCAGTTCTTC
CDR3 protein: CASRTWGQLYNEQFF

J gene: TRBJ2-5
V gene: TRBV7-2
clone size: NA
D gene: TRBD1
CDR3 DNA: TGTGCCAGCAGCCCCGGGACAGGGGGTTTGCTAGAGACCCAGTACTTC
CDR3 protein: CASSPGTGGLLETQYF

J gene: TRBJ1-5
V gene: TRBV7-8
clone size: few
D gene: NA
CDR3 DNA: TGTGCCAGCAGCTCCACGGACAGCCGGGGTCAGCCCCAGCATTTT
CDR3 protein: CASSSTDSRGQPQHF

J gene: TRBJ1-1
V gene: TRBV20-1
clone size: NA
D gene: TRBD1
CDR3 DNA: TGCAGTGCACCGGGACAGGGACGGGCTTTCTTT
CDR3 protein: CSAPGQGRAFF

J gene: TRBJ1-1
V gene: TRBV3-1/TRBV3-2
clone size: once
D gene: NA
CDR3 DNA: TGTGCCAGCAGCCAAGACTGGGGCAGGGTTGGGACTGAAGCTTTCTTT
CDR3 protein: CASSQDWGRVGTEAFF